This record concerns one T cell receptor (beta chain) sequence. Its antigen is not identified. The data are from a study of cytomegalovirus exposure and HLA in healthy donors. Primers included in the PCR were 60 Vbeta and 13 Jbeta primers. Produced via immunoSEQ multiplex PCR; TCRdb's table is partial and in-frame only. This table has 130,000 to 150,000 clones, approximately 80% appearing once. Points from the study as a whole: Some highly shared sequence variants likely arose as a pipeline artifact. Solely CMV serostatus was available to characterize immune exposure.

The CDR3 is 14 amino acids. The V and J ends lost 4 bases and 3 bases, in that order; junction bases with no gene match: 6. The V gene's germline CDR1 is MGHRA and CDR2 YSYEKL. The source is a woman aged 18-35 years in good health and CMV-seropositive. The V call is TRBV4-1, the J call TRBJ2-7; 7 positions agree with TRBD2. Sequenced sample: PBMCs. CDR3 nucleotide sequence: TGCGCCAGCAGCCTATCGGGGGAGGGCTACGAGCAGTACTTC. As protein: CASSLSGEGYEQYF.